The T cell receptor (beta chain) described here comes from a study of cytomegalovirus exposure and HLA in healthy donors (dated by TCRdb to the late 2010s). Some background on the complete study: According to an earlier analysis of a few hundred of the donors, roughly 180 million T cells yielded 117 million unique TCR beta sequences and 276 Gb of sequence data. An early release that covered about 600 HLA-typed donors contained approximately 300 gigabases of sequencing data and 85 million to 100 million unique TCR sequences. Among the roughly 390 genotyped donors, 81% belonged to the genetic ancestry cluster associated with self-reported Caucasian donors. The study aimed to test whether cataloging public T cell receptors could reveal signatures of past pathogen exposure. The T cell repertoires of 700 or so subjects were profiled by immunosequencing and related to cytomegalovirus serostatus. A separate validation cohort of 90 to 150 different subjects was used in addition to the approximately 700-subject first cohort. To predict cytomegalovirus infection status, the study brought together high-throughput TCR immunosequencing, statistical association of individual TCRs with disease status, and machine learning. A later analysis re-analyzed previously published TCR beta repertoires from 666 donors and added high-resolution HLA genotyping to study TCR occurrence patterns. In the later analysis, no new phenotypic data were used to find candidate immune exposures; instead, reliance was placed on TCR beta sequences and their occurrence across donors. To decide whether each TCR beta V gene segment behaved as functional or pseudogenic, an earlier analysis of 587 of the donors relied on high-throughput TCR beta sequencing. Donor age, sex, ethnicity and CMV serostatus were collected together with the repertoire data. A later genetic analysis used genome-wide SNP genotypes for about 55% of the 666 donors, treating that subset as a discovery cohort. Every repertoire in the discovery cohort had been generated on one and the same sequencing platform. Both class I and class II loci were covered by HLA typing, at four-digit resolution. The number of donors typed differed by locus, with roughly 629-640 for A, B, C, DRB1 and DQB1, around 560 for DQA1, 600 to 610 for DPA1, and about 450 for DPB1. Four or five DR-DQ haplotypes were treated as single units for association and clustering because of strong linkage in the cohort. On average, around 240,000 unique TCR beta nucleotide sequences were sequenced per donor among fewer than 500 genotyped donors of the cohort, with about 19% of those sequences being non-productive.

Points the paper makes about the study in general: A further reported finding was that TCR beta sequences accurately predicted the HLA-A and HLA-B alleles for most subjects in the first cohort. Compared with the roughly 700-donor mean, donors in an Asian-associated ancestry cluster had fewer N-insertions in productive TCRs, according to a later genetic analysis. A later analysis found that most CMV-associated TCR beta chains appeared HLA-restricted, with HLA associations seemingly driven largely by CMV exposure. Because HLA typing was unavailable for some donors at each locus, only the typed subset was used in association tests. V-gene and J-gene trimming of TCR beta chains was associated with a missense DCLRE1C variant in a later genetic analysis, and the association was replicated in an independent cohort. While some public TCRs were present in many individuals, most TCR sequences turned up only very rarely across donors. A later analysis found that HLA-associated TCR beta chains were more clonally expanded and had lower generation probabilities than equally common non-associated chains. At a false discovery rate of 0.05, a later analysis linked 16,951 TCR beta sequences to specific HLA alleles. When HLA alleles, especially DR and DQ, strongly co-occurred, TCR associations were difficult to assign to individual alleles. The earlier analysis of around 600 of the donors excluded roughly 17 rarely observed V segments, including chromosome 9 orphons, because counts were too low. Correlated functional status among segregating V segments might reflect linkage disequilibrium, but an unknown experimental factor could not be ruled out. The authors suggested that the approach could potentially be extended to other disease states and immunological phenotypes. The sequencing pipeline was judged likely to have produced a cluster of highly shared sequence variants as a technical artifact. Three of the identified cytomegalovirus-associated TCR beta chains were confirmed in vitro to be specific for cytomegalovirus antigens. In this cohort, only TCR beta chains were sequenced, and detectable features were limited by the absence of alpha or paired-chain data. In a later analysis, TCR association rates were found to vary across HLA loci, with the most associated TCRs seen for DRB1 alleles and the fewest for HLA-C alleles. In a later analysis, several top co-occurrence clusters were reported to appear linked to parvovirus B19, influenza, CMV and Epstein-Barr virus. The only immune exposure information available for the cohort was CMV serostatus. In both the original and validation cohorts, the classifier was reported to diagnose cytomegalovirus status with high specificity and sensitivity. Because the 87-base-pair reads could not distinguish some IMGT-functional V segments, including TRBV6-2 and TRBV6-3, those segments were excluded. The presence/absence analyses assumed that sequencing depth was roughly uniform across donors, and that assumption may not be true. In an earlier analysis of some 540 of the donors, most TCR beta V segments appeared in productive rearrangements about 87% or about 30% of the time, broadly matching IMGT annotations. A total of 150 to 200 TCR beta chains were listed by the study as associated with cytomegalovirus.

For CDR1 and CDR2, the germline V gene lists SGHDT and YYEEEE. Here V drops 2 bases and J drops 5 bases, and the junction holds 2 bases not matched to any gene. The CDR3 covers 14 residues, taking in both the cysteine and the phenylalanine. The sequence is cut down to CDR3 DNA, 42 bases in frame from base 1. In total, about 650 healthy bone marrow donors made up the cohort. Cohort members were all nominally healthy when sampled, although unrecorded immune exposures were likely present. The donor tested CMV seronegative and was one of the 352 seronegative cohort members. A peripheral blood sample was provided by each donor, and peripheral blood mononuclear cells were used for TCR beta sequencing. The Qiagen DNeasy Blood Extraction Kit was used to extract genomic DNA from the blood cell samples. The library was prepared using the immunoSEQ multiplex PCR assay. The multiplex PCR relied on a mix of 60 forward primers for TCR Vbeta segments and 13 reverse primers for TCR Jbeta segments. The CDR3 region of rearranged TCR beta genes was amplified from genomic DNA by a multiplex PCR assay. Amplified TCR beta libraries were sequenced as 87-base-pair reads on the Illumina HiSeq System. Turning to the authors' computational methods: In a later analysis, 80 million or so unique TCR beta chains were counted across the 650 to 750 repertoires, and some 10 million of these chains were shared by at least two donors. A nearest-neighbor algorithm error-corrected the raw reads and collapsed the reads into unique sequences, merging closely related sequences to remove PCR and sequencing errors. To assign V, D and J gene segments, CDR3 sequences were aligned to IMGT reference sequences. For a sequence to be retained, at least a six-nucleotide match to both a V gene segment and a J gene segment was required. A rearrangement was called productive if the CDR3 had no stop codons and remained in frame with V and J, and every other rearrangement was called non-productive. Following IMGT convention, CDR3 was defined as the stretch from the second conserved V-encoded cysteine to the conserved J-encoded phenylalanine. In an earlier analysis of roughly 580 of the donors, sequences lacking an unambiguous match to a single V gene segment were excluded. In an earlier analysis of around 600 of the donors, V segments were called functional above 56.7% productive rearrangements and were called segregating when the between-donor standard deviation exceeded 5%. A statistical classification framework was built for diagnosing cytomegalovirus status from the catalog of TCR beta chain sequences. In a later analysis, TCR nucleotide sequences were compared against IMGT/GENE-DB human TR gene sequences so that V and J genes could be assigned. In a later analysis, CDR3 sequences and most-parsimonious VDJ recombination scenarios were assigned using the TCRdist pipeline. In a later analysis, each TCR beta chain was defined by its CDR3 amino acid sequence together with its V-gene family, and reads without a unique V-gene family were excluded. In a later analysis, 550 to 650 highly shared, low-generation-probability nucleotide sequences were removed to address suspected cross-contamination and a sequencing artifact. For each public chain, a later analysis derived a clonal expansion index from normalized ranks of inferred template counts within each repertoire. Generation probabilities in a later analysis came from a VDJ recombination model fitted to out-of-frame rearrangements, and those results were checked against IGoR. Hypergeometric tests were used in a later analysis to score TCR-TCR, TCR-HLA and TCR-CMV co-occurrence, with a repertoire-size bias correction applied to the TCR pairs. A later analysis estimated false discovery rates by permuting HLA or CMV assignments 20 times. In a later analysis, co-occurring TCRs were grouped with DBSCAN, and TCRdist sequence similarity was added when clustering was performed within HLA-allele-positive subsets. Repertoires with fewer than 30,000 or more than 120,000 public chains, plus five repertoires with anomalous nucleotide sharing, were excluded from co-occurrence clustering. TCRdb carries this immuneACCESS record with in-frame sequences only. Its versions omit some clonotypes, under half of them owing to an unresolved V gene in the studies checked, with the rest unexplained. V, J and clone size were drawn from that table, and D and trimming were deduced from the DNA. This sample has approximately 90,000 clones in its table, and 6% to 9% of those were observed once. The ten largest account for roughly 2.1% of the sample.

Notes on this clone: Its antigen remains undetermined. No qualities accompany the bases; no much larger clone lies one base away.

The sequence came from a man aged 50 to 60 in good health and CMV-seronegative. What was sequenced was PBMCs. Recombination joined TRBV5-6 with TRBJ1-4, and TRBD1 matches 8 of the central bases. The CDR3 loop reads CASSLRQGNEKLFF. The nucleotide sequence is TGTGCCAGCAGCTTAAGACAGGGGAATGAAAAACTGTTTTTT. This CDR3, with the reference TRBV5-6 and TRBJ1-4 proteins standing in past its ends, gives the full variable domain DAGVTQSPTHLIKTRGQQVTLRCSPKSGHDTVSWYQQALGQGPQFIFQYYEEEERQRGNFPDRFSGHQFPNYSSELNVNALLLGDSALYLCASSLRQGNEKLFFGSGTQLSVL.